This TCR beta chain was recorded in a study of T cell responses to AZD1222 COVID-19 vaccine. Broader study findings: The number of AZD1222 recipients seropositive at baseline was only five or six. Unmutated variant regions are reportedly the target of nearly half of TCRs that are spike-specific. Mostly white British, mostly female donors; authors suggested clonal diversity may be underestimated. Scientists sampled the repertoires only once the peak T cell response had passed.

With respect to this clone: No antigen is known for it.

Assay used: immunoSEQ multiplex PCR; TCRdb lists only in-frame clones, some missing. The repertoire has about 160,000 clones, 91% of them found once; the top ten carry approximately 2%. The CDR3 runs 14 residues. V was pared by 2 bases and J by 4 bases, with 9 bases between. Germline lookup yields CDR1 KGHSH and CDR2 LQKENI. This sequence joins TRBV18 and TRBJ1-5, with a tentative D call TRBD1 (5 bases). Sequencing used peripheral blood, obtained on day 0 of AZD1222 vaccination. This clonotype was obtained from an adult in good health. The CDR3 DNA sequence: TGTGCCAGCTCACCAGGGGCAGGGAATCAGCCCCAGCATTTT. This sequence encodes CASSPGAGNQPQHF.